This entry lists 23 T cell receptor beta chains sequenced from one sample in a study of shared clonotypes between healthy human individuals. CD45RO negativity and positive selection for CCR7 defined naive CD8 cells, a population that excluded terminally differentiated effector memory CD45RA+ cells. The data were produced by immunoSEQ multiplex PCR, yet TCRdb's version contains in-frame clones alone and is incomplete. The data hold about 680,000 clones, with under 95% observed a single time. The sequenced sample was naive CD8+ T cells sorted from blood. The receptor source for this set is a man younger than 45 in good health.

This CDR3 reads CASSSLQGASYEQYF. The CDR3 bases are TGTGCCAGCAGCTCCCTCCAGGGGGCCTCCTACGAGCAGTACTTC. This chain links TRBV7-9 with TRBJ2-7; 8 nucleotides line up with TRBD1. V gave up 4 bases and J gave up 0 bases; unmatched junction bases: 5. CDR3 length equals 15 residues. The germline V gene has CDR1 SEHNR and CDR2 FQNEAQ (reference sequence).

The rearrangement joins TRBV9 to TRBJ2-1, with 11 positions matching TRBD2. The CDR3 runs to 16 residues. Germline loops: CDR1 SGDLS, CDR2 YYNGEE. J gave up 3 bases and V 0 bases, and 2 bases lay outside the gene matches. CDR3 sequence (DNA): TGTGCCAGCAGCGTAGATGGACTAGCGGGCTACAATGAGCAGTTCTTC. Its translation: CASSVDGLAGYNEQFF.

The gene calls are TRBV7-9 and TRBJ1-4; the match to TRBD1 covers 8 bases. The germline gives CDR1 SEHNR, CDR2 FQNEAQ (reference sequence). The CDR3 is 16 amino acids. With V trimmed by 1 base and J by 8 bases, 9 bases remained unmatched. In nucleotides, the CDR3 is TGTGCCAGCAGCTTAGGCCCGCAGGGGGCGAGAGAAAAACTGTTTTTT. Translated: CASSLGPQGAREKLFF.

The chain recombines TRBV7-2 with TRBJ2-2; 7 bases agree with TRBD1. Looked up from germline, CDR1 is SGHTA and CDR2 is FQGNSA. V trimming: 1 base; J trimming: 1 base; junction bases outside the gene matches: 0. CDR3 length: 15 amino acids. The CDR3 DNA is TGTGCCAGCAGCTTAGACAGGGGGAACACCGGGGAGCTGTTTTTT. Its translation is CASSLDRGNTGELFF.

V and J are TRBV27 and TRBJ2-7; tentative D call: TRBD1 (6 bases). Per the germline V gene, CDR1 is MNHEY and CDR2 is SMNVEV (reference sequence). The CDR3 is 16 amino acids. The germline V and J ends were trimmed by 5 bases and 3 bases, with 20 bases remaining between them. The CDR3 protein is CASSQTTGLTFYEQYF. DNA of the CDR3: TGTGCCAGCAGTCAGACGACAGGCCTGACCTTCTACGAGCAGTACTTC.

This chain uses TRBV29-1 with TRBJ2-7; D is possibly TRBD1 (6 bases). CDR1 is SQVTM, CDR2 ANQGSEA, per germline. The CDR3 consists of 13 residues. V was cut by 5 bases and J by 3 bases, with 14 bases left in between. Here the CDR3 reads CSVKTGEFYEQYF. CDR3 DNA sequence: TGCAGCGTTAAGACAGGAGAATTCTACGAGCAGTACTTC.

The chain employs TRBV7-6 and TRBJ1-5; 7 nucleotides agree with TRBD1. CDR1 is SGHVS and CDR2 is FNYEAQ in the germline V gene. The CDR3 consists of 17 residues. The V segment lost 0 bases and the J segment 7 bases; nucleotides outside the gene matches: 12. The CDR3 protein is CASSLAPQGEGGQPQHF. The CDR3 DNA reads as TGTGCCAGCAGCTTAGCGCCCCAGGGGGAAGGTGGGCAGCCCCAGCATTTT.

The gene calls are TRBV4-1 and TRBJ2-2; D is unresolved. There are 15 residues in the CDR3. CDR1 is MGHRA and CDR2 is YSYEKL in the germline V gene. V was cut by 0 bases and J by 5 bases, with 10 bases left in between. For the CDR3, the DNA is TGCGCCAGCAGCCAAGAGCAACTATATACCGGGGAGCTGTTTTTT. Translating gives CASSQEQLYTGELFF.

This chain uses TRBV18 with TRBJ2-3, with unresolved D. This CDR3 contains 16 residues. Deletions cut 6 bases from V and 2 bases from J, with 18 bases between. Germline lookup yields CDR1 KGHSH and CDR2 LQKENI. The CDR3 spells CASSPTVGANTDTQYF. CDR3 DNA: TGTGCCAGCTCCCCTACTGTAGGAGCTAACACAGATACGCAGTATTTT.

The rearrangement links TRBV19 to TRBJ2-7, with 9 bases identical to TRBD2. With 9 bases clipped from V and 0 bases from J, the junction kept 6 bases outside the gene matches. CDR1 and CDR2 (germline): LNHDA, SQIVND (reference sequence). The CDR3 length is 14 residues. The CDR3 nucleotides read TGTGCCAGCCGACTAGCGGCGAGCTCCTACGAGCAGTACTTC. Amino acids: CASRLAASSYEQYF.

This chain joins TRBV29-1 and TRBJ2-1; the match to TRBD1 covers 7 bases. V dropped 0 bases and J dropped 9; count of bases not matched to a gene: 8. The CDR3 has 14 amino acids. Looked up from germline, CDR1 is SQVTM and CDR2 is ANQGSEA. The CDR3 sequence is CSVEDLLQGSEQFF. CDR3 nucleotides: TGCAGCGTTGAAGATCTCCTACAGGGGAGTGAGCAGTTCTTC.

The rearrangement joins TRBV7-6 to TRBJ2-1, with 12 bases matching TRBD2. V was pared by 5 bases and J by 4 bases, with 9 bases of the junction left unmatched. Germline V CDR1 and CDR2: SGHVS, FNYEAQ. This CDR3 comprises 17 residues. CDR3 coding DNA: TGTGCCAGCAGCACCGGGCTAGCGGGAGGGGAATACAATGAGCAGTTCTTC. It codes for CASSTGLAGGEYNEQFF.

V and J are TRBV30 and TRBJ2-1, with TRBD2 identical over 7 bases. This CDR3 contains 14 residues. V lost 7 bases, J lost 1 base, and 7 bases stayed unmatched. The germline gives CDR1 GTSNPN, CDR2 SVGIG (reference sequence). In DNA, the CDR3 is TGTGCCTCGAACCGACTAGCATCCTACAATGAGCAGTTCTTC. The encoded protein is CASNRLASYNEQFF.

This chain links TRBV6-4 with TRBJ2-7; TRBD2 matches 15 bases. CDR1 and CDR2 (germline): MRHNA, SNTAGT. Germline trimming cut 0 bases from V and 5 bases from J; bases unmatched to any gene: 11. The CDR3 runs 19 residues. CDR3 residues: CASSDSHPGLAGGLNEQYF. CDR3 in DNA: TGTGCCAGCAGTGACTCCCATCCGGGACTAGCGGGAGGTCTGAACGAGCAGTACTTC.

V is TRBV11-2 and J is TRBJ1-1, with a weak D call TRBD1 (5 bases). CDR1 is SGHAT, CDR2 FQNNGV, per germline. This CDR3 has 15 residues. Trimming took 1 base from V and 0 from J, leaving 9 bases between them. Here the CDR3 reads CASSLARGLNTEAFF. The DNA of the CDR3 is TGTGCCAGCAGCTTAGCGAGGGGATTGAACACTGAAGCTTTCTTT.

The chain employs TRBV7-9 and TRBJ2-2, with D perhaps matching TRBD1 or TRBD2 (5 bases each). The V and J ends lost 6 bases and 1 base respectively, with 15 bases between them. This CDR3 is 16 amino acids long. Germline lookup yields CDR1 SEHNR and CDR2 FQNEAQ (reference sequence). This CDR3 reads CASRNRDGVNTGELFF. CDR3 sequence (DNA): TGTGCCAGCAGAAACCGGGACGGAGTGAACACCGGGGAGCTGTTTTTT.

The chain joins TRBV10-3 to TRBJ1-2, with TRBD1 matching 8 bases. This CDR3 region has 15 residues. CDR1 is ENHRY and CDR2 is SYGVKD in the germline V gene. J was trimmed by 4 bases and V by 0 bases; bases with no gene match: 4. CDR3 loop: CAISESGQELYGYTF. In DNA, the CDR3 is TGTGCCATCAGTGAGTCGGGACAGGAGCTCTATGGCTACACCTTC.

V and J are TRBV29-1 and TRBJ1-5; D unresolved. Trimming cost V 4 bases and J 0 bases, with 7 bases left between them. CDR1 is SQVTM and CDR2 is ANQGSEA in the germline V gene. The CDR3 is made up of 13 amino acids. CDR3 DNA: TGCAGCGTTGTCGACGGTAGCAATCAGCCCCAGCATTTT. The encoded protein is CSVVDGSNQPQHF.

CDR3 nucleotide sequence: TGTGCCAGCCACCCGTTAGTAGCGGGAGGGAATGAGCAGTTCTTC. This sequence encodes CASHPLVAGGNEQFF. The J gene is TRBJ2-1, the V gene TRBV6-6; 11 bases match TRBD2. CDR3 length equals 15 residues. The V gene end was trimmed by 8 bases and the J gene end by 7 bases; junction bases not matched to a gene: 10. In germline, CDR1 is MNHNY, CDR2 SVGAGI (reference sequence).

The sample holds one count of this clone. The gene calls are TRBV15 and TRBJ2-3; 9 nucleotides line up with TRBD1. The CDR3 covers 16 residues. Germline values: CDR1 LNHNV, CDR2 YYDKDF (reference sequence). V trimming: 8 bases; J trimming: 4 bases; junction bases outside the gene matches: 13. CDR3 sequence: CATGASGTGTSDTQYF. In nucleotides, the CDR3 is TGTGCCACCGGGGCTTCCGGGACAGGGACATCAGATACGCAGTATTTT.

This sequence joins TRBV29-1 and TRBJ2-2, with 7 bases aligning to TRBD1. CDR1 and CDR2 (germline): SQVTM, ANQGSEA. The CDR3 length is 13 residues. Trimming at V came to 7 bases and at J to 6 bases, leaving 8 bases not matched to a gene. CDR3 loop: CSALGGPSGELFF. Here the CDR3 DNA reads TGCAGCGCCCTAGGGGGCCCCTCCGGGGAGCTGTTTTTT.

The rearrangement uses TRBV7-9 and TRBJ2-3, with D hard to call. The CDR3 covers 15 residues. The germline V gene has CDR1 SEHNR and CDR2 FQNEAQ (reference sequence). V lost 5 bases to trimming and J lost 0 bases, with 12 bases between them. CDR3 sequence (DNA): TGTGCCAGCAGCGCCGCTACCTTTAGCACAGATACGCAGTATTTT. Protein: CASSAATFSTDTQYF.

The chain has TRBV4-3 and TRBJ2-1; TRBD2 matches 8 bases. V lost 2 bases and J lost 8; bases outside the gene matches: 11. The germline CDR1 and CDR2 sequences are LGHNA and YSLEER. The CDR3 contains 16 residues. The CDR3 region is CASSQHYSGRADEQFF. In DNA form, the CDR3 reads TGCGCCAGCAGCCAACATTATTCCGGGAGGGCCGATGAGCAGTTCTTC.